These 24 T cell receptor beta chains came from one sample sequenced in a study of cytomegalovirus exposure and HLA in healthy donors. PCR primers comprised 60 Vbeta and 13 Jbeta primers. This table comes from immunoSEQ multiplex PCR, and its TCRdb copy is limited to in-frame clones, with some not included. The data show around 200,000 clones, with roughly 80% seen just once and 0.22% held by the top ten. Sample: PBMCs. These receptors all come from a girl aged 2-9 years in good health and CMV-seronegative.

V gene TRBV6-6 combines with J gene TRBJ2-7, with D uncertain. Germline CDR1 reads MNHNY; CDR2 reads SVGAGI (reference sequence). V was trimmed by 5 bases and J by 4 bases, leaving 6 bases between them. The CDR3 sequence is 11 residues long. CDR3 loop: CASSARYEQYF. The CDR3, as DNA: TGTGCCAGCAGTGCGCGTTACGAGCAGTACTTC.

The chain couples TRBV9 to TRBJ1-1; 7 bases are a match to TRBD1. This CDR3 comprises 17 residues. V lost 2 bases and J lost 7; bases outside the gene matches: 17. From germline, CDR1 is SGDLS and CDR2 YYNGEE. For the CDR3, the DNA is TGTGCCAGCAGCGTTGCTGGGACAGAATTTAACGCCCATGAAGCTTTCTTT. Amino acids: CASSVAGTEFNAHEAFF.

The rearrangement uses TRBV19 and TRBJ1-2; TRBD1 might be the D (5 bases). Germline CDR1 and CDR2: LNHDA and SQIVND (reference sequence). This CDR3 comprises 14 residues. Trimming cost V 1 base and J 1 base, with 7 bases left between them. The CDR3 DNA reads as TGTGCCAGTAGTATAGCCGGGGGTAACTATGGCTACACCTTC. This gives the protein CASSIAGGNYGYTF.

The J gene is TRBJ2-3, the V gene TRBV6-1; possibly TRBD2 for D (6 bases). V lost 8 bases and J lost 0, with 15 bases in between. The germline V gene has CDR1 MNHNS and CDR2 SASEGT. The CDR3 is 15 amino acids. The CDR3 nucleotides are TGTGCCAGCCCACGGGGGACCCCTAGCACAGATACGCAGTATTTT. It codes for CASPRGTPSTDTQYF.

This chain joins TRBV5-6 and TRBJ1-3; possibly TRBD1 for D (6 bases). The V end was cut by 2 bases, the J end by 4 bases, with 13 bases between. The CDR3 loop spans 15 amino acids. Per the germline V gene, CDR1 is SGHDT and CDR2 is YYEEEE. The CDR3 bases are TGTGCCAGCAGCTTTAACAGGGCGAGGGGAAACACCATATATTTT. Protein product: CASSFNRARGNTIYF. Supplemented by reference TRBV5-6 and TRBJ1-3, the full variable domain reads DAGVTQSPTHLIKTRGQQVTLRCSPKSGHDTVSWYQQALGQGPQFIFQYYEEEERQRGNFPDRFSGHQFPNYSSELNVNALLLGDSALYLCASSFNRARGNTIYFGEGSWLTVV.

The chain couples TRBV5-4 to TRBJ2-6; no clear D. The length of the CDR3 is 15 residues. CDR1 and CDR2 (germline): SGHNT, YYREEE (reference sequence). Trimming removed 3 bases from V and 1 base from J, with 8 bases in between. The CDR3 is CASSSQESGANVLTF. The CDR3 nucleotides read TGTGCCAGCAGCTCCCAGGAATCTGGGGCCAACGTCCTGACTTTC.

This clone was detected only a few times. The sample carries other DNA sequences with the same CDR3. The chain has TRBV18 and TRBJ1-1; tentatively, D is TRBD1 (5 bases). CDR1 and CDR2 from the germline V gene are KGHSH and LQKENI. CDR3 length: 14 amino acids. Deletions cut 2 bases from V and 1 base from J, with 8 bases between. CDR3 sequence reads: CASSPGQGNTEAFF. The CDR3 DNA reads TGTGCCAGCTCACCAGGGCAGGGGAACACTGAAGCTTTCTTT.

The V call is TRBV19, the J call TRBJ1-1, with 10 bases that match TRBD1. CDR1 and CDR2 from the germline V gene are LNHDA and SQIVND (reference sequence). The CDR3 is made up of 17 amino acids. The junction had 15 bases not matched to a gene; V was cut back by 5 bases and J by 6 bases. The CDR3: CASSPRDRGIKAAEAFF. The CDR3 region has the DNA TGTGCCAGTAGTCCGCGGGACAGGGGAATTAAGGCTGCTGAAGCTTTCTTT.

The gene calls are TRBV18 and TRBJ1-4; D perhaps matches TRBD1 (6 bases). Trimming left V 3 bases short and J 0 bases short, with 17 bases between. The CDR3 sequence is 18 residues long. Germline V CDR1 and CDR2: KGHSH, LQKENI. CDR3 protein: CASSPLAGQSTTNEKLFF. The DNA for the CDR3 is TGTGCCAGCTCACCCCTGGCTGGACAGTCGACAACTAATGAAAAACTGTTTTTT.

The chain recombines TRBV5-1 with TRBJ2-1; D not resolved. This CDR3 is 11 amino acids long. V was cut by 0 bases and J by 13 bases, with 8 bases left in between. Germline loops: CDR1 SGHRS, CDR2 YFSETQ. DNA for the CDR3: TGCGCCAGCAGCTTGGACGCGATCCAGTTCTTC. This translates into CASSLDAIQFF.

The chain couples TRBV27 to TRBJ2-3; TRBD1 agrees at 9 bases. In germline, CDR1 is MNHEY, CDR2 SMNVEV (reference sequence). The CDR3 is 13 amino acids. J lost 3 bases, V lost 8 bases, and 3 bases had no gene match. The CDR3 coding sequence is TGTGCCAGCGGGACAGGGTTGACAGATACGCAGTATTTT. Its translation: CASGTGLTDTQYF.

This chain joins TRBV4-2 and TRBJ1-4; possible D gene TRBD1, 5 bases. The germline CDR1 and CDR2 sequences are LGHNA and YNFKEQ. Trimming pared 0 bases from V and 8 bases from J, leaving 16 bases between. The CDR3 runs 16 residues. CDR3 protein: CASSQDRGREEEKLFF. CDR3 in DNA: TGTGCCAGCAGCCAAGATAGGGGCAGGGAGGAAGAAAAACTGTTTTTT.

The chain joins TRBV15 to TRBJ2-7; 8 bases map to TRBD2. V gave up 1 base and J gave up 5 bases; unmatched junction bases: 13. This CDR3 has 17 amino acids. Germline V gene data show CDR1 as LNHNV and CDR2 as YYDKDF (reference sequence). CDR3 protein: CATSRVELAASRDEQYF. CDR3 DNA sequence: TGTGCCACCAGCAGAGTGGAACTAGCGGCTTCTCGGGACGAGCAGTACTTC.

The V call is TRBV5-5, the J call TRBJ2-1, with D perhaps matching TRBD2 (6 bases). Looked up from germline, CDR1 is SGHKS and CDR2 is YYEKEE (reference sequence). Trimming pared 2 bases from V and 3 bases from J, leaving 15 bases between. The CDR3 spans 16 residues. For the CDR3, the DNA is TGTGCCAGCAGCTTATATTCGGGGGAGCTCTACAATGAGCAGTTCTTC. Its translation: CASSLYSGELYNEQFF.

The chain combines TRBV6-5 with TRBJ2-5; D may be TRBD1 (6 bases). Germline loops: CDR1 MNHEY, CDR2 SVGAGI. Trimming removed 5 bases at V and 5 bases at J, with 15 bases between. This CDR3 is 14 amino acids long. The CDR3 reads CASSRQDFLETQYF. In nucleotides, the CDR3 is TGTGCCAGCAGTCGACAGGACTTTCTGGAGACCCAGTACTTC.

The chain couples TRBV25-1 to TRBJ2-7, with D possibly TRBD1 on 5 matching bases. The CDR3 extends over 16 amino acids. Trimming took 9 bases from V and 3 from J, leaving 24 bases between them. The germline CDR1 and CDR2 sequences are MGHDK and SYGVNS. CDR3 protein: CARIPPPDSEYYEQYF. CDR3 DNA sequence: TGTGCCAGAATCCCTCCCCCAGACAGCGAGTACTACGAGCAGTACTTC.

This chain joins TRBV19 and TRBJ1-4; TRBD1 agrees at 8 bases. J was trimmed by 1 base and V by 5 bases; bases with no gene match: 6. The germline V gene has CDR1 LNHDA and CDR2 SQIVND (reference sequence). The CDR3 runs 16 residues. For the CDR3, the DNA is TGTGCCAGTAGTCGACTCGACAGGGGAACTAATGAAAAACTGTTTTTT. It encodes CASSRLDRGTNEKLFF. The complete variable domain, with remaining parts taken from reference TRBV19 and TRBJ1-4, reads DGGITQSPKYLFRKEGQNVTLSCEQNLNHDAMYWYRQDPGQGLRLIYYSQIVNDFQKGDIAEGYSVSREKKESFPLTVTSAQKNPTAFYLCASSRLDRGTNEKLFFGSGTQLSVL.

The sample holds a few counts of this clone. CDR3 DNA: TGTGCCAGCGGAGCGGGGGGGGGCCATGAGCAGTTCTTC. It codes for CASGAGGGHEQFF. V is TRBV13 and J is TRBJ2-1; 10 nucleotides line up with TRBD2. The CDR3 consists of 13 residues. Germline V gene lookup returns CDR1 PRHDT and CDR2 FYEKMQ (reference sequence). V was pared by 8 bases and J by 8 bases, with 6 bases of the junction left unmatched.

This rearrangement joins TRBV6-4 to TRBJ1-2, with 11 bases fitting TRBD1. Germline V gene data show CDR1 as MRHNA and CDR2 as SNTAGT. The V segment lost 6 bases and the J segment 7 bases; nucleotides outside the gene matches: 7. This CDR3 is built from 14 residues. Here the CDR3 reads CASRGPGQGVGYTF. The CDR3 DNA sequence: TGTGCCAGCAGGGGACCGGGACAGGGGGTTGGCTACACCTTC.

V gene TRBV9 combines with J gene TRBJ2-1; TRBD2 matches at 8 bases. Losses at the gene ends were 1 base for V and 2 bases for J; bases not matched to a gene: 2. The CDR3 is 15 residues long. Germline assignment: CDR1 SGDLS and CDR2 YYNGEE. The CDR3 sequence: CASSVTSGAYNEQFF. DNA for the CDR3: TGTGCCAGCAGCGTAACTAGCGGAGCCTACAATGAGCAGTTCTTC.

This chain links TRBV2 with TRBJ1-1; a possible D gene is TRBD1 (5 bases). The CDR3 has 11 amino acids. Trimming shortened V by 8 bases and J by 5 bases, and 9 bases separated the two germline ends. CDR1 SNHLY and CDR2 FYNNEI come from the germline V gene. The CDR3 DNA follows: TGTGCCAGCTGGAGGGGAACTGAAGCTTTCTTT. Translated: CASWRGTEAFF.

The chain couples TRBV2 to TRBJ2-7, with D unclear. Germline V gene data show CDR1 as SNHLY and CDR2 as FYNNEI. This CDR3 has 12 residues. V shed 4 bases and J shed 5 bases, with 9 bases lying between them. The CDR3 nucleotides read TGTGCCAGCAGTGTGGGTAGCCACGAGCAGTACTTC. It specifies CASSVGSHEQYF.

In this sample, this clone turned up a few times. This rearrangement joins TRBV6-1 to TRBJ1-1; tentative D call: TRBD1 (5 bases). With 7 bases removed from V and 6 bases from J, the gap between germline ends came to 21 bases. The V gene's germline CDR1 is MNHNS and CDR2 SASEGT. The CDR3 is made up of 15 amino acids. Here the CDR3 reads CASIESGGSGAEAFF. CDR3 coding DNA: TGTGCCAGCATAGAAAGCGGGGGGTCGGGGGCTGAAGCTTTCTTT.

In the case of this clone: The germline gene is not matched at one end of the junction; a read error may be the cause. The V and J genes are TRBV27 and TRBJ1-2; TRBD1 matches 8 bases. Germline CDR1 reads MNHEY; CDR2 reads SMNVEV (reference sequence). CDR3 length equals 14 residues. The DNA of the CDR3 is TGTGCCAGCAGTCCGACCGGGACAGGTCGACCCGTCGGCTTC. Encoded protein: CASSPTGTGRPVGF.